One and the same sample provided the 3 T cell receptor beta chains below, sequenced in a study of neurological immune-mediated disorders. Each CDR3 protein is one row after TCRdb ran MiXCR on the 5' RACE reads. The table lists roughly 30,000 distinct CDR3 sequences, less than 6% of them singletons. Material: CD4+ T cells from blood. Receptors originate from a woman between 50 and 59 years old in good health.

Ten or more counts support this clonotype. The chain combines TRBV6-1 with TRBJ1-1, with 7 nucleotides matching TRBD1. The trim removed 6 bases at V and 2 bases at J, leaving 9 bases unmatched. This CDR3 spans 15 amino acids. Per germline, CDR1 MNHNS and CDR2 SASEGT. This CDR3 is CASSRQGSENTEAFF. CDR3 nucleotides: TGTGCCAGCAGCCGACAGGGTTCGGAAAACACTGAAGCTTTCTTT.

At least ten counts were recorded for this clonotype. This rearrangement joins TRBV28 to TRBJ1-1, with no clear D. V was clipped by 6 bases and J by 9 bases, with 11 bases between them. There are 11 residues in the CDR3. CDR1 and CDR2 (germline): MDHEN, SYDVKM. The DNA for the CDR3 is TGTGCCAGCAGACCGACCATGAAAGCTTTCTTT. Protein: CASRPTMKAFF.

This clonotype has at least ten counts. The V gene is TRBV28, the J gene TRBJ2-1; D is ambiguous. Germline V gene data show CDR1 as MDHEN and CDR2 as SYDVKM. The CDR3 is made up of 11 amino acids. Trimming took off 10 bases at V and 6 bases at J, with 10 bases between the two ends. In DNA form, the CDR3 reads TGTGCCACCGTAGATGCCAATGAGCAGTTCTTC. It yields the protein CATVDANEQFF.